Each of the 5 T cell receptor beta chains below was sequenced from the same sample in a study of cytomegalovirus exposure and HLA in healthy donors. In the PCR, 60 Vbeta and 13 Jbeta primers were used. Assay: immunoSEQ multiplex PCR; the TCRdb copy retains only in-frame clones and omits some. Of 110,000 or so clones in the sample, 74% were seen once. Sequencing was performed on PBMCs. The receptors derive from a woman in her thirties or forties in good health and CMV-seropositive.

The CDR3 nucleotides are TGTGCCAGCAGCTTATCCGAGGTCCAGTTCTTC. The encoded protein is CASSLSEVQFF. The genes are TRBV7-2 and TRBJ2-1; D is ambiguous. Germline CDR1 and CDR2: SGHTA and FQGNSA. CDR3 length equals 11 residues. Deletions cut 2 bases from V and 13 bases from J, with 9 bases between.

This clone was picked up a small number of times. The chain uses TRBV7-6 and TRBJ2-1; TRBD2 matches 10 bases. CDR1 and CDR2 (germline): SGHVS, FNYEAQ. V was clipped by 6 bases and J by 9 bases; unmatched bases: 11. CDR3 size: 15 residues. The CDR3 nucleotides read TGTGCCAGCAGAAAAACAGCGGGGGGGTTCGTTGAGCAGTTCTTC. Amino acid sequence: CASRKTAGGFVEQFF. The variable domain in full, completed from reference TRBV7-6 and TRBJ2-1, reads GAGVSQSPRYKVTKRGQDVALRCDPISGHVSLYWYRQALGQGPEFLTYFNYEAQQDKSGLPNDRFSAERPEGSISTLTIQRTEQRDSAMYRCASRKTAGGFVEQFFGPGTRLTVL.

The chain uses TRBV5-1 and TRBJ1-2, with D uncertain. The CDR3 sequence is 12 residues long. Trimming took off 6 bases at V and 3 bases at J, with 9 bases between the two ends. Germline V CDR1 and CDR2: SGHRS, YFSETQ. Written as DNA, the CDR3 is TGCGCCAGCACCGATGAGTACTATGGCTACACCTTC. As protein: CASTDEYYGYTF.

CDR3 coding DNA: TGTGCCAGCAGCTTAAGTGGGAGCTCCTACAATGAGCAGTTCTTC. This codes for CASSLSGSSYNEQFF. This rearrangement joins TRBV7-2 to TRBJ2-1; weak D call: TRBD2 (5 bases). V lost 2 bases and J lost 0, with 8 bases in between. The CDR3 consists of 15 residues. In germline, CDR1 is SGHTA, CDR2 FQGNSA. The full variable domain, with the rest looked up from reference TRBV7-2 and TRBJ2-1, is GAGVSQSPSNKVTEKGKDVELRCDPISGHTALYWYRQSLGQGLEFLIYFQGNSAPDKSGLPSDRFSAERTGGSVSTLTIQRTQQEDSAVYLCASSLSGSSYNEQFFGPGTRLTVL.

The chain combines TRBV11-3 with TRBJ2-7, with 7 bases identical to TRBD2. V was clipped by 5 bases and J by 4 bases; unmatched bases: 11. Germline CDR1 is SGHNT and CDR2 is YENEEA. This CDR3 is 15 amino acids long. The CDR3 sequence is CASSLFRGSGYEQYF. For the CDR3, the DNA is TGTGCCAGCAGCCTCTTCCGCGGGAGTGGTTACGAGCAGTACTTC.